These 23 T cell receptor beta chains originate from one sample sequenced in a study of blood T cell repertoires in COVID-19. The table came from immunoSEQ multiplex PCR; TCRdb's copy has only in-frame clones and leaves some out. The sample holds more than 50,000 clones; around four fifths are singletons and the top ten take roughly 12%. Sequencing was carried out using peripheral blood. The origin of the receptors is a human donor in a cohort sampled during active COVID-19.

The chain employs TRBV7-2 and TRBJ1-5, with 11 positions matching TRBD1. There are 17 residues in the CDR3. With V trimmed by 0 bases and J by 3 bases, 4 bases remained unmatched. Germline V lookup: CDR1 SGHTA, CDR2 FQGNSA. The CDR3 DNA follows: TGTGCCAGCAGCTTAGCAGGGACAGGGGGTTTCAATCAGCCCCAGCATTTT. This encodes CASSLAGTGGFNQPQHF.

CDR3: CASNPGQNYGYTF. The CDR3 DNA is TGTGCCAGCAACCCGGGACAGAACTATGGCTACACCTTC. The chain recombines TRBV25-1 with TRBJ1-2; 7 bases match TRBD1. Losses at the gene ends were 7 bases for V and 2 bases for J; bases not matched to a gene: 4. The germline CDR1 and CDR2 sequences are MGHDK and SYGVNS. The CDR3 extends over 13 amino acids.

V gene TRBV19 combines with J gene TRBJ1-2; 10 positions match TRBD1. This CDR3 has 16 amino acids. The V and J ends lost 5 bases and 5 bases, in that order; junction bases with no gene match: 11. Looked up from germline, CDR1 is LNHDA and CDR2 is SQIVND (reference sequence). The CDR3 DNA reads as TGTGCCAGTAGTTACCGGGACAGGGGCAGAGGATATGGCTACACCTTC. Translated, it gives CASSYRDRGRGYGYTF.

The chain has TRBV18 and TRBJ2-1; 9 nucleotides line up with TRBD2. The germline gives CDR1 KGHSH, CDR2 LQKENI. V lost 3 bases to trimming and J lost 4 bases; unmatched junction nucleotides: 16. The CDR3 has 19 residues. The CDR3 DNA sequence: TGTGCCAGCTCACCTCGGGGCAGCGGGGGGTCCACGATATACAATGAGCAGTTCTTC. It encodes CASSPRGSGGSTIYNEQFF.

The chain couples TRBV5-4 to TRBJ2-4; the match to TRBD2 covers 10 bases. V lost 4 bases and J lost 0; bases outside the gene matches: 4. The length of the CDR3 is 16 residues. The V gene's germline CDR1 is SGHNT and CDR2 YYREEE (reference sequence). The chain's CDR3 is CASSKSGGVAKNIQYF. The DNA of the CDR3 is TGTGCCAGCAGCAAAAGCGGGGGGGTAGCCAAAAACATTCAGTACTTC.

The chain employs TRBV5-4 and TRBJ2-1; TRBD2 aligns across 9 bases. There are 16 residues in the CDR3. The germline gives CDR1 SGHNT, CDR2 YYREEE (reference sequence). V shed 4 bases and J 10 bases; nucleotides not matched to a gene: 15. The CDR3 spells CASSAPWGGGAWEQFF. DNA of the CDR3: TGTGCCAGCAGCGCCCCCTGGGGCGGGGGGGCCTGGGAGCAGTTCTTC.

This clone occurred once. V is TRBV5-6 and J is TRBJ1-4; TRBD1 agrees at 8 bases. V shed 1 base and J 14 bases; nucleotides not matched to a gene: 4. The CDR3 spans 12 residues. Germline V gene data show CDR1 as SGHDT and CDR2 as YYEEEE. This CDR3 reads CASSLTGTGLFF. CDR3 nucleotide sequence: TGTGCCAGCAGCTTGACCGGGACAGGCCTGTTTTTT.

The chain links TRBV5-4 to TRBJ2-1; tentative D call: TRBD1 (6 bases). V lost 1 base, J lost 0 bases, and 8 bases lay in between. This CDR3 is 15 amino acids long. Germline V gene data show CDR1 as SGHNT and CDR2 as YYREEE (reference sequence). The CDR3 coding sequence is TGTGCCAGCAGCTTGCCCAGGGGCTCCTACAATGAGCAGTTCTTC. Amino acid sequence: CASSLPRGSYNEQFF.

V usage is TRBV7-2 and J usage is TRBJ1-5, with D perhaps TRBD1 (6 bases). V was trimmed by 5 bases and J by 6 bases, leaving 11 bases between them. This CDR3 has 13 residues. The germline V gene encodes CDR1 SGHTA and CDR2 FQGNSA. DNA for the CDR3: TGTGCCAGCAGCCCAGGGGTAGCTCAGCCCCAGCATTTT. This sequence encodes CASSPGVAQPQHF.

This chain links TRBV11-2 with TRBJ2-7, with D perhaps matching TRBD1 (5 bases). V shed 3 bases and J shed 7 bases, with 7 bases lying between them. CDR3 length: 11 amino acids. Germline V gene sequence: CDR1 SGHAT, CDR2 FQNNGV. For the CDR3, the DNA is TGTGCCAGCAGCTTTGGGGCAGAGCAGTACTTC. This translates into CASSFGAEQYF.

V usage is TRBV7-9 and J usage is TRBJ2-5; TRBD1 matches 7 bases. The CDR3 has 14 residues. V lost 5 bases, J lost 2 bases, and 5 bases stayed unmatched. Germline V gives CDR1 SEHNR, CDR2 FQNEAQ (reference sequence). CDR3 sequence reads: CASSLGTAQETQYF. CDR3 DNA: TGTGCCAGCAGCCTTGGGACAGCTCAAGAGACCCAGTACTTC.

The genes are TRBV3-1 (or the pseudogene TRBV3-2) and TRBJ2-3; 9 nucleotides line up with TRBD2. This CDR3 spans 15 amino acids. V was clipped by 4 bases and J by 1 base; unmatched bases: 3. Germline CDR1 and CDR2: LGHDT and YNNKEL (reference sequence). CDR3 sequence (DNA): TGTGCCAGCAGCCTCCGGACTAGCGGCACAGATACGCAGTATTTT. Amino acids: CASSLRTSGTDTQYF.

The gene calls are TRBV19 and TRBJ1-4; 8 nucleotides agree with TRBD1. Germline loops: CDR1 LNHDA, CDR2 SQIVND (reference sequence). CDR3 size: 13 residues. V gave up 5 bases and J gave up 8 bases; unmatched junction bases: 4. The CDR3, as DNA: TGTGCCAGTAGTCGGACAGGGAGGGAAAAACTGTTTTTT. It encodes CASSRTGREKLFF. Full variable domain (rest looked up from reference TRBV19 and TRBJ1-4): DGGITQSPKYLFRKEGQNVTLSCEQNLNHDAMYWYRQDPGQGLRLIYYSQIVNDFQKGDIAEGYSVSREKKESFPLTVTSAQKNPTAFYLCASSRTGREKLFFGSGTQLSVL.

Only a few counts were recorded for this clone. V and J are TRBV6-5 and TRBJ2-3, with D possibly being TRBD1 (5 bases). This CDR3 is built from 14 residues. CDR1 is MNHEY and CDR2 is SVGAGI in the germline V gene. Trimming stripped 5 bases from V and 4 bases from J, with 13 bases between. The CDR3 DNA sequence: TGTGCCAGCAGTCAGAACAGGTTCGCAGATACGCAGTATTTT. It yields the protein CASSQNRFADTQYF.

The chain uses TRBV6-6 and TRBJ2-3; D might be TRBD1 (6 bases). V was pared by 2 bases and J by 2 bases, with 14 bases between. The CDR3 length is 16 residues. CDR1 and CDR2 from the germline V gene are MNHNY and SVGAGI (reference sequence). This CDR3 is CASSYGARGSTDTQYF. DNA for the CDR3: TGTGCCAGCAGTTACGGGGCCAGGGGATCCACAGATACGCAGTATTTT.

The CDR3: CASSSSEGGTEAFF. The CDR3 DNA follows: TGTGCCAGCAGCAGTTCTGAGGGAGGCACTGAAGCTTTCTTT. The chain has TRBV6-6 and TRBJ1-1, with D hard to call. Germline-derived CDR1 and CDR2 are MNHNY and SVGAGI (reference sequence). Trimming removed 6 bases from V and 4 bases from J, with 15 bases in between. CDR3 length: 14 amino acids.

This chain uses TRBV3-1 (or the pseudogene TRBV3-2) with TRBJ2-3, with TRBD2 matching 7 bases. The V gene end was trimmed by 3 bases and the J gene end by 0 bases; junction bases not matched to a gene: 3. In germline, CDR1 is LGHDT, CDR2 YNNKEL (reference sequence). CDR3 length: 15 amino acids. CDR3: CASSQRGTSTDTQYF. Here the CDR3 DNA reads TGTGCCAGCAGCCAGCGGGGGACTAGCACAGATACGCAGTATTTT.

The chain employs TRBV5-1 and TRBJ1-1; TRBD1 matches 10 bases. Trimming cost V 7 bases and J 1 base; bases outside gene matches: 7. CDR3 length equals 15 residues. CDR1 and CDR2 (germline): SGHRS, YFSETQ. The CDR3 sequence: CASASRDRGNTEAFF. DNA for the CDR3: TGCGCCAGCGCAAGCCGGGACAGGGGGAACACTGAAGCTTTCTTT.

The V call is TRBV7-9, the J call TRBJ1-5; 8 bases are a match to TRBD1. Per germline, CDR1 SEHNR and CDR2 FQNEAQ (reference sequence). The V segment lost 1 base and the J segment 5 bases; nucleotides outside the gene matches: 10. The CDR3 is 17 amino acids. The CDR3 nucleotides are TGTGCCAGCAGCTTAGTAATTGGACAGGGTGCGTATCAGCCCCAGCATTTT. It codes for CASSLVIGQGAYQPQHF.

This chain connects TRBV5-6 to TRBJ2-5, with D unclear. CDR1 is SGHDT and CDR2 is YYEEEE in the germline V gene. Between the trimmed V and J ends, which lost 4 bases and 1 base, there was a span of 5 bases. This CDR3 comprises 12 residues. CDR3 region: CASSQLQETQYF. CDR3 sequence (DNA): TGTGCCAGCAGCCAACTCCAAGAGACCCAGTACTTC.

This chain connects TRBV5-1 to TRBJ1-5; D perhaps matches TRBD1 (6 bases). The CDR3 length is 15 residues. Germline-derived CDR1 and CDR2 are SGHRS and YFSETQ. Trimming left V 3 bases short and J 3 bases short, with 13 bases between. The CDR3 here is CASSWGGGDNQPQHF. For the CDR3, the DNA is TGCGCCAGCAGCTGGGGCGGGGGCGACAATCAGCCCCAGCATTTT.

This chain uses TRBV30 with TRBJ2-7; perhaps TRBD2 as D (6 bases). V was clipped by 0 bases and J by 5 bases, with 11 bases between them. This CDR3 comprises 13 residues. CDR1 and CDR2 from the germline V gene are GTSNPN and SVGIG (reference sequence). CDR3 bases: TGTGCCTGGAGTGTACTGGGGGGAAACGAGCAGTACTTC. Translating it yields CAWSVLGGNEQYF.

This chain uses TRBV5-4 with TRBJ2-6, with D possibly being TRBD2 (5 bases). Germline V gene sequence: CDR1 SGHNT, CDR2 YYREEE (reference sequence). This CDR3 region has 15 residues. The V end was cut by 4 bases, the J end by 1 base, with 9 bases between. The CDR3 spells CASSEGGSGANVLTF. The CDR3 DNA reads as TGTGCCAGCAGCGAGGGTGGTTCTGGGGCCAACGTCCTGACTTTC.